Listed here is a single T cell receptor beta chain. This clonotype has a handful of counts. This receptor's antigen is unknown. No clone much larger than this one lies a single base away; base qualities are absent. These data come from a study of regulatory T cells in long-lasting Graves disease (dated by TCRdb to the early 2020s). Background for the entire study: Patients with newly diagnosed Graves' disease had been on antithyroid drugs for under 3 months. Patients with persistent Graves' disease were compared with patients with newly diagnosed Graves' disease using TCR sequencing and RNA sequencing of peripheral blood. The study was registered as a clinical trial and conducted in China. A total of approximately 35 samples underwent TCR sequencing: about 13 from persistent and about 20 from newly diagnosed Graves' disease patients. Summary of the overall study and its limitations: The authors noted that the small sample size was a limitation that may lower accuracy. Only the TCR beta chain was sequenced and analyzed. Compared with newly diagnosed patients, persistent Graves' disease patients had lower TCR Shannon entropy and fewer highly expanded clones, which suggests clonal expansion. More public clonotypes were shared among persistent patients (under 3,000) than among newly diagnosed patients (just under 1,000). Only peripheral blood was studied, because thyroid tissue, the primary lesion, was inaccessible. Preferential use of TRBV28, TRBJ1-2 and TRBJ2-5 was observed in persistent disease, whereas TRBV20-1 and TRBJ2-1 were favored in newly diagnosed disease.

The library was prepared using multiplex PCR. Sequencing relied on an Illumina HiSeq 4000. CDR3 regions were amplified by Arm-PCR with iRepertoire HTBI primers to construct TCR beta libraries. Before sequencing, the PCR products underwent gel purification. The source study handled its data this way. A total of fewer than 80 TRBV and under 15 TRBJ segments were identified across samples and were used for gene usage analysis of CDR3 amino acid clonotypes. COPE and FqMerger were used to merge the filtered high-quality paired reads into contigs. BLAST was used to align contigs to IMGT TRBV, TRBD and TRBJ reference genes, with CDR3 defined following IMGT. Clonotypes above 0.1% frequency were classified as highly expanded clones. Shannon entropy served as the measure of repertoire diversity, while the Gini coefficient captured V-J evenness. Clonotypes shared by more than one individual were considered public. In-frame beta chains were kept once TCRdb had trimmed the public reads at Q25 with fastp and called clones with MiXCR. Each CDR3 protein gets just one entry, which takes the most common genes and DNA from the rows behind it. The V and J calls were determined by TCRdb, not by the authors. This sample comprises around 250,000 distinct CDR3 sequences, around 20% of them detected only once. The ten biggest clones cover approximately 15% of the sample.

The intended sense of this specimen's time point label: newly diagnosed GD, antithyroid drugs for less than 3 months. For both TCR sequencing and RNA sequencing, RNA was extracted from PBMCs in TRIzol. The diagnosis of Graves' disease was made according to American Thyroid Association guidelines. Patients for the study were recruited at an endocrinology department in Xi'an, China. Each patient gave roughly 10 milliliters of peripheral blood, collected in an EDTA anticoagulant tube. PBMCs were isolated by Ficoll Paque Plus density gradient separation without further T cell sorting. An Agilent 2100 Bioanalyzer and agarose gel were used to check RNA quality, while a NanoDrop 2000 measured RNA concentration. CDR3 length: 14 amino acids, cysteine to phenylalanine. CDR3 DNA is the only sequence kept; it has 42 bases, read in frame from the first base. V is pruned by 4 bases and J by 5 bases, leaving 4 bases of the junction without a gene match. CDR1 MDHEN and CDR2 SYDVKM were looked up in the germline V gene.

The rearrangement joined TRBV28 to TRBJ2-7; TRBD2 matches 11 bases in the middle. Sequences were derived from peripheral blood mononuclear cells (PBMCs), sampled at new diagnosis, from a patient treated with antithyroid drugs. This TCR was sampled from a female donor with Graves disease. The nucleotides are TGTGCCAGCAGTTCTGTAGCGGGGGGGGACGAGCAGTACTTC. Its translation is CASSSVAGGDEQYF.